The 11 T cell receptor beta chains given below trace back to one sample, sequenced in a study of CD8+ T cells in alopecia areata listed by TCRdb under 2018. The library came from the immunoSEQ multiplex PCR assay. To provide template for TCR sequencing, every sample had RNA extracted and reverse transcribed into cDNA. TCRdb holds this immuneACCESS table with in-frame rearrangements only. Some clones are missing; in checked studies, unresolved V genes explain under half, and the rest has no known cause. This sample contains roughly 260,000 clones, none of which is a singleton. Together, the top ten hold more than 1% of the sample. Pooled mouse cutaneous lymph node cells were stained for CD4, CD8alpha, NKG2D, NKG2ACE and other markers, then sorted on a BD Influx. The sample comprised CD4+ T cells sorted from a lymph node. Receptors originate from a C3H/HeJ mouse with alopecia areata. This mouse strain carries MHC haplotype H2-k.

Notes on this clone: The genes and germline here are from mouse. From the germline J gene comes the end of the CDR3, since the read stops 4 residues before it. This rearrangement joins TRBV5 to TRBJ1-2, with D hard to call. V was shortened by 0 bases and J by 0 bases, with 8 bases between the two germline ends. Germline V lookup: CDR1 LGHNA, CDR2 YNLKQL (reference sequence). CDR3 length equals 15 residues. The CDR3 loop is CASSQEHNANSDYTF. CDR3 DNA (partial): TGTGCCAGCAGCCAAGAACACAATGCAAACTCC.

About this clone itself: Mouse gene names and germline throughout. The CDR3 end falls 4 residues outside the read, so it is completed with the germline J gene. The chain links TRBV19 to TRBJ2-7; 11 bases fit TRBD2. Germline V lookup: CDR1 FNHDT, CDR2 SITEND (reference sequence). The CDR3 has 15 amino acids. J was trimmed by 0 bases and V by 5 bases; bases with no gene match: 4. Partial CDR3 DNA: TGTGCCAGCAGACCCGGGACTGGGGGCTCCTAT. As protein: CASRPGTGGSY. From start to end, the CDR3 is CASRPGTGGSYEQYF.

On this clone: Gene names are the mouse ones. The read comes to an end 4 residues before the CDR3 does, leaving the germline J gene to fill in the end. This chain uses TRBV29 with TRBJ1-2; 8 nucleotides match TRBD1. Germline CDR1 reads MSHET; CDR2 reads SYDVDS. After removal of 2 bases from V and 3 bases from J, the junction contained 2 bases not matched to a gene. The CDR3 runs to 14 residues. The CDR3 here is CASSLQGAYSDYTF. Partial CDR3 DNA: TGTGCTAGCAGTTTACAGGGGGCGTACTCC.

This clone showed up just a few times. The gene names here belong to mouse. The read stops 4 residues short of the end of the CDR3; the missing end is completed from the germline J gene. This chain joins TRBV13-2 and TRBJ2-2, with D possibly TRBD1 on 5 matching bases. With 3 bases removed from V and 4 bases from J, the gap between germline ends came to 10 bases. Germline loops: CDR1 NNHNN, CDR2 SYGAGS (reference sequence). This CDR3 spans 14 amino acids. CDR3 DNA (partial): TGTGCCAGCGGTGGCAGGGTGGGCACCGGG. It encodes CASGGRVGTG. The full CDR3 sequence reads CASGGRVGTGQLYF.

This clone was detected a few times. Germline and genes here are mouse. Read coverage stops 4 residues before the CDR3 terminus; the germline J gene supplies the remainder. V gene TRBV5 combines with J gene TRBJ2-5, with 10 positions matching TRBD2. CDR3 length equals 15 residues. Germline V gene lookup returns CDR1 LGHNA and CDR2 YNLKQL (reference sequence). The CDR3 bases that were read are TGTGCCAGCAGCCCCCTCTGGGGGGGCGAAGAC. It encodes CASSPLWGGED. The entire CDR3 sequence reads CASSPLWGGEDTQYF.

In regard to this clone: Gene names are the mouse ones. The read terminates 3 residues ahead of where the CDR3 ends, so the germline J gene completes it. The chain couples TRBV5 to TRBJ1-6; 8 nucleotides match TRBD1. TRBJ1-6 qualifies as an ORF whose function is uncertain. Germline V gene lookup returns CDR1 LGHNA and CDR2 YNLKQL (reference sequence). J was trimmed by 3 bases and V by 0 bases; bases with no gene match: 1. CDR3 length equals 16 residues. CDR3 DNA (partial): TGTGCCAGCAGCCAAGATGACAGGGGCTATAATTCGCCC. Translated, it gives CASSQDDRGYNSP. The entire CDR3 reads CASSQDDRGYNSPLYF.

Comment on this clone: The genes and germline here are from mouse. The read terminates 4 residues before the CDR3 end, so the remaining end is supplied by the germline J gene. The V and J genes are TRBV13-3 and TRBJ2-2; 8 bases match TRBD2. V lost 1 base and J lost 4; bases outside the gene matches: 6. Germline V gene sequence: CDR1 NNHDY, CDR2 SYVADS. This CDR3 is 16 amino acids long. The DNA read from the CDR3 is TGTGCCAGCAGTGATCCCTGGGGGGCTGGCACCGGG. It translates to CASSDPWGAGTG. The whole CDR3 reads CASSDPWGAGTGQLYF. The variable domain in full, with the rest retrieved from reference TRBV13-3 and TRBJ2-2, is EAAVTQSPRSKVAVTGGKVTLSCHQTNNHDYMYWYRQDTGHGLRLIHYSYVADSTEKGDIPDGYKASRPSQENFSLILELASLSQTAVYFCASSDPWGAGTGQLYFGEGSKLTVL.

A remark on this clone: The listed genes are named as in mouse. The read falls 4 residues short of the CDR3 end, and the missing part is taken from the germline J gene. V gene TRBV1 combines with J gene TRBJ2-2; D might be TRBD1 (5 bases). Germline V gene data show CDR1 as NSQYPW and CDR2 as LRSPGD (reference sequence). Trimming shortened V by 8 bases and J by 2 bases, and 6 bases separated the two germline ends. This CDR3 region has 12 residues. CDR3 region: CTCEGNTGQLYF. CDR3 DNA (partial): TGCACCTGCGAGGGGAACACCGGG.

There are a few counts of this clone. Genes here carry mouse names. The read is 3 residues too short to cover the CDR3 end, so that end is filled in from the germline J gene. The same CDR3 is also encoded by other DNA sequences in this sample. The J gene is TRBJ1-6, the V gene TRBV13-3; 7 bases fit TRBD1. TRBJ1-6 has ORF status, its function being uncertain. Germline loops: CDR1 NNHDY, CDR2 SYVADS. This CDR3 spans 14 amino acids. With V trimmed by 0 bases and J by 7 bases, 1 base remained unmatched. Here the CDR3 reads CASSDAGQNSPLYF. The DNA read from the CDR3 is TGTGCCAGCAGTGATGCGGGACAGAATTCGCCC.

Regarding this clone: Germline and genes here are mouse. This specimen includes other DNA sequences encoding the same CDR3. Incomplete CDR3 DNA: TGTGCCTGGAGTCTCCGGACTAGTCAAAAC. This encodes CAWSLRTSQN. The whole CDR3 region reads CAWSLRTSQNTLYF. This chain links TRBV31 with TRBJ2-4; TRBD2 might be the D (5 bases). Read sequence stops 4 residues before the CDR3 end, and the germline J gene provides the missing end. The CDR3 totals 14 residues. Germline CDR1 and CDR2: GKSSPN and SITVG. V was trimmed by 0 bases and J by 0 bases, leaving 7 bases between them.

About this clone: Genes and germline come from the mouse. The read stops 4 residues short of the end of the CDR3; the missing end is completed from the germline J gene. This rearrangement joins TRBV17 to TRBJ2-3; maybe TRBD2 (6 bases). With 3 bases removed from V and 0 bases from J, the gap between germline ends came to 7 bases. CDR3 size: 14 residues. The germline CDR1 and CDR2 sequences are MNHDT and YYDKIL. CDR3 sequence: CASSSWGSAETLYF. The DNA read from the CDR3 is TGTGCTAGCAGTAGCTGGGGTAGTGCAGAA.